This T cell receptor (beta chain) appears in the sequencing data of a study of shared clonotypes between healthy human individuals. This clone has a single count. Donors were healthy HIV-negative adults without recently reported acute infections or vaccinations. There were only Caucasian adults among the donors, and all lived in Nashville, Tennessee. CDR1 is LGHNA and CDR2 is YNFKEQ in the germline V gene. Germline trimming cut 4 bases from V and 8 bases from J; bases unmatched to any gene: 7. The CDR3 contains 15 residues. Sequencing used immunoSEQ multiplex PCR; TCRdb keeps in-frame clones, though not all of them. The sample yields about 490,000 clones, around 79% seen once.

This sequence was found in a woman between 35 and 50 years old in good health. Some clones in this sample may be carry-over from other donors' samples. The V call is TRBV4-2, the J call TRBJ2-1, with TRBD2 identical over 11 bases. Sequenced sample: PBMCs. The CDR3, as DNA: TGTGCCAGCAGCCCAACCGGGACTAGCGGCGATGAGCAGTTCTTC. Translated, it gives CASSPTGTSGDEQFF.